Listed here are 30 T cell receptor beta chains from one sample, sequenced in a study of T cell responses to AZD1222 COVID-19 vaccine. The repertoire was sequenced with immunoSEQ multiplex PCR; TCRdb's copy has only in-frame clones and lacks some. The table shows around 180,000 clones, with 80% to 90% occurring only once. The material was peripheral blood, obtained on day 0 of AZD1222 vaccination. Receptors were obtained from an adult in good health.

The rearrangement joins TRBV4-3 to TRBJ2-7, with 9 nucleotides matching TRBD2. Germline V CDR1 and CDR2: LGHNA, YSLEER. The CDR3 has 17 residues. With 0 bases clipped from V and 2 bases from J, the junction kept 8 bases outside the gene matches. CDR3 nucleotides: TGCGCCAGCAGCCAAGATGTACGGGTAGCGGGAGCCTACGAGCAGTACTTC. Protein product: CASSQDVRVAGAYEQYF.

This rearrangement joins TRBV9 to TRBJ1-4; D is possibly TRBD1 (5 bases). Trimming removed 1 base from V and 7 bases from J, with 17 bases in between. This CDR3 is 16 amino acids long. Germline CDR1 and CDR2: SGDLS and YYNGEE. The DNA of the CDR3 is TGTGCCAGCAGCGTACAATTGGCAGGGAGAAGTGAAAAACTGTTTTTT. It encodes CASSVQLAGRSEKLFF.

The rearrangement uses TRBV18 and TRBJ2-1; the D gene is possibly TRBD2 (5 bases). The V end lost 0 bases, the J end lost 10 bases, and 13 bases lay between the germline ends. Germline CDR1 reads KGHSH; CDR2 reads LQKENI. CDR3 length: 14 amino acids. The CDR3: CASSPPDGGREQFF. CDR3 in DNA: TGTGCCAGCTCACCACCGGACGGAGGACGGGAGCAGTTCTTC.

The chain recombines TRBV4-3 with TRBJ2-3; D gene unclear. The CDR3 totals 14 residues. Germline V lookup: CDR1 LGHNA, CDR2 YSLEER. V was trimmed by 0 bases and J by 1 base, leaving 5 bases between them. The CDR3 region has the DNA TGCGCCAGCAGCCAAGAGGGTCGCACAGATACGCAGTATTTT. This encodes CASSQEGRTDTQYF.

In DNA, the CDR3 is TGTGCCAGCAGTGAATTTGGCGTAACTGGAAACACCATATATTTT. This encodes CASSEFGVTGNTIYF. V gene TRBV25-1 combines with J gene TRBJ1-3; D gene uncertain. V dropped 1 base and J dropped 2 bases, with 9 bases sitting between them. Looked up from germline, CDR1 is MGHDK and CDR2 is SYGVNS. The CDR3 contains 15 residues.

The CDR3 loop reads CASSEAATGVGTYEQYF. CDR3 sequence (DNA): TGTGCCAGCAGTGAAGCCGCGACAGGGGTGGGGACCTACGAGCAGTACTTC. V is TRBV6-1 and J is TRBJ2-7; 8 nucleotides match TRBD1. Germline values: CDR1 MNHNS, CDR2 SASEGT. This CDR3 has 17 residues. J gave up 2 bases and V 0 bases, and 9 bases lay outside the gene matches.

This chain connects TRBV28 to TRBJ1-2; D uncertain. CDR1 is MDHEN, CDR2 SYDVKM, per germline. V was shortened by 5 bases and J by 0 bases, with 4 bases between the two germline ends. The CDR3 extends over 12 amino acids. CDR3 amino acids: CASSPTNYGYTF. The CDR3 bases are TGTGCCAGCAGTCCTACTAACTATGGCTACACCTTC.

The J gene is TRBJ1-2, the V gene TRBV28, with D unclear. The germline V gene has CDR1 MDHEN and CDR2 SYDVKM. The CDR3 length is 15 residues. V lost 7 bases, J lost 8 bases, and 23 bases lay in between. As DNA, the CDR3 is TGTGCCAGCAAATTCTCCGGGTCCAAGGCGTCCGGCTACACCTTC. Translated: CASKFSGSKASGYTF.

This chain uses TRBV2 with TRBJ1-5; unclear D gene. This CDR3 is 15 amino acids long. Trimming removed 5 bases from V and 0 bases from J, with 11 bases in between. The V gene's germline CDR1 is SNHLY and CDR2 FYNNEI. The CDR3 protein is CASSRNLRSNQPQHF. CDR3 DNA: TGTGCCAGCAGTCGAAACCTACGTAGCAATCAGCCCCAGCATTTT.

The V and J genes are TRBV28 and TRBJ1-2; TRBD1 matches at 7 bases. This CDR3 has 18 amino acids. V trimming: 5 bases; J trimming: 0 bases; junction bases outside the gene matches: 15. Germline assignment: CDR1 MDHEN and CDR2 SYDVKM. This chain's CDR3 is CASSPDRDRETSNYGYTF. The CDR3 nucleotides are TGTGCCAGCAGTCCAGACCGGGACAGAGAAACTTCTAACTATGGCTACACCTTC.

This clone has a single count. The rearrangement uses TRBV24-1 and TRBJ1-2; a possible D gene is TRBD1 (6 bases). CDR1 and CDR2 (germline): KGHDR, SFDVKD. V lost 6 bases to trimming and J lost 1 base, with 14 bases between them. The length of the CDR3 is 15 residues. The CDR3 DNA follows: TGTGCCACCAGTACTACAGGGAATGATAACTATGGCTACACCTTC. As protein: CATSTTGNDNYGYTF.

The chain couples TRBV28 to TRBJ2-7; D not resolved. The CDR3 runs to 10 residues. Trimming took 10 bases from V and 5 from J, leaving 9 bases between them. Per the germline V gene, CDR1 is MDHEN and CDR2 is SYDVKM. CDR3 residues: CATSQNEQYF. CDR3 sequence (DNA): TGTGCCACATCACAGAACGAGCAGTACTTC.

This rearrangement joins TRBV11-2 to TRBJ1-1; no firm D call. Trimming took 3 bases from V and 5 from J, leaving 13 bases between them. The CDR3 loop spans 14 amino acids. CDR1 is SGHAT, CDR2 FQNNGV, per germline. CDR3 in amino acids: CASSFLEGGTEAFF. CDR3 coding DNA: TGTGCCAGCAGCTTTCTAGAAGGAGGGACTGAAGCTTTCTTT.

The chain couples TRBV10-2 to TRBJ1-6, with D possibly TRBD1 on 6 matching bases. Trimming left V 2 bases short and J 6 bases short, with 8 bases between. Germline values: CDR1 WSHSY, CDR2 SAAADI. This CDR3 has 14 residues. The CDR3 DNA reads as TGCGCCAGCAGTGAGGGCAGGGGTAATTCACCCCTCCACTTT. It specifies CASSEGRGNSPLHF.

The chain uses TRBV6-2 or TRBV6-3 and TRBJ1-2; TRBD1 matches at 8 bases. Losses at the gene ends were 5 bases for V and 4 bases for J; bases not matched to a gene: 0. This CDR3 is 12 amino acids long. CDR1 and CDR2 from the germline V gene are MNHEY and SVGEGT. The CDR3: CASSGTGYGYTF. For the CDR3, the DNA is TGTGCCAGCAGTGGGACAGGCTATGGCTACACCTTC.

The genes are TRBV5-6 and TRBJ1-3; D gene ambiguous. CDR1 SGHDT and CDR2 YYEEEE come from the germline V gene. The CDR3 covers 15 residues. Trimming shortened V by 2 bases and J by 0 bases, and 9 bases separated the two germline ends. The CDR3 sequence: CASSLSGSSGNTIYF. In DNA form, the CDR3 reads TGTGCCAGCAGCTTATCGGGCTCCTCTGGAAACACCATATATTTT.

The V gene is TRBV6-6, the J gene TRBJ2-2; 13 nucleotides align to TRBD2. This CDR3 spans 16 amino acids. The germline CDR1 and CDR2 sequences are MNHNY and SVGAGI (reference sequence). Trimming at V came to 5 bases and at J to 7 bases, leaving 7 bases not matched to a gene. The CDR3 DNA reads as TGTGCCAGCAGTCCCGGGACTAGCGGGAACCACGGGGAGCTGTTTTTT. Protein: CASSPGTSGNHGELFF.

The genes are TRBV7-7 and TRBJ2-2, with D possibly matching TRBD2 (7 bases). V lost 1 base and J lost 4, with 13 bases in between. The germline V gene has CDR1 SSHAT and CDR2 FNYEAQ (reference sequence). The CDR3 totals 16 residues. This CDR3 is CASSLVGGDFTGELFF. CDR3 in DNA: TGTGCCAGCAGCTTAGTAGGGGGGGACTTCACCGGGGAGCTGTTTTTT.

This chain uses TRBV29-1 with TRBJ2-5, with a possible D match to TRBD1 (6 bases). The V gene's germline CDR1 is SQVTM and CDR2 ANQGSEA. V lost 6 bases to trimming and J lost 7 bases, with 21 bases between them. This CDR3 is 14 amino acids long. The CDR3: CSVNQGTPFGTQYF. CDR3 nucleotides: TGCAGCGTGAACCAGGGGACGCCGTTCGGGACCCAGTACTTC.

This rearrangement joins TRBV24-1 to TRBJ2-1; D possibly matches TRBD1 or TRBD2 (5 bases each). V shed 4 bases and J shed 1 base, with 13 bases lying between them. From germline, CDR1 is KGHDR and CDR2 SFDVKD. CDR3 length: 16 amino acids. The CDR3, as DNA: TGTGCCACCAGTGACCCGACTACAGGTTCCTACAATGAGCAGTTCTTC. Translation: CATSDPTTGSYNEQFF.

This clone was found once. The chain couples TRBV6-5 to TRBJ1-3; D remains ambiguous. The CDR3 is made up of 16 amino acids. Deletions cut 0 bases from V and 0 bases from J, with 9 bases between. CDR1 is MNHEY and CDR2 is SVGAGI in the germline V gene. The DNA for the CDR3 is TGTGCCAGCAGTTACTCGAGGTCCTTCTCTGGAAACACCATATATTTT. Translation: CASSYSRSFSGNTIYF.

This sequence joins TRBV2 and TRBJ1-5; D remains ambiguous. Trimming shortened V by 5 bases and J by 4 bases, and 9 bases separated the two germline ends. CDR3 size: 13 residues. From germline, CDR1 is SNHLY and CDR2 FYNNEI. CDR3 coding DNA: TGTGCCAGCAGTTACCACCCTAATCAGCCCCAGCATTTT. Its translation: CASSYHPNQPQHF.

The gene calls are TRBV10-1 and TRBJ1-1; D might be TRBD1 (6 bases). This CDR3 region has 15 residues. Germline lookup yields CDR1 WNHNN and CDR2 SYGVQD (reference sequence). Trimming left V 6 bases short and J 3 bases short, with 17 bases between. CDR3 residues: CASRDSLWTDTEAFF. Written as DNA, the CDR3 is TGCGCCAGCAGGGACAGTTTGTGGACAGACACTGAAGCTTTCTTT.

This chain uses TRBV7-2 with TRBJ2-2; D gene uncertain. CDR3 length: 13 residues. Trimming removed 1 base at V and 1 base at J, with 1 base between. CDR1 SGHTA and CDR2 FQGNSA come from the germline V gene. The CDR3 DNA reads as TGTGCCAGCAGCTTAGAGAACACCGGGGAGCTGTTTTTT. The encoded protein is CASSLENTGELFF.

The chain employs TRBV7-8 and TRBJ1-2, with 8 bases matching TRBD1. The V gene's germline CDR1 is SGHVS and CDR2 FQNEAQ. Unmatched junction bases numbered 6, after V lost 4 bases and J lost 5 bases. The CDR3 runs to 14 residues. The CDR3 DNA reads as TGTGCCAGCAGCTATCAGGGGGCACGGTATGGCTACACCTTC. Translation gives CASSYQGARYGYTF.

CDR3 sequence (DNA): TGTGCCAGCAGCTTGGGGGGGACCTATACAGTCAACTATGGCTACACCTTC. It is translated as CASSLGGTYTVNYGYTF. The gene calls are TRBV7-2 and TRBJ1-2; possibly TRBD1 for D (5 bases). Trimming removed 3 bases at V and 2 bases at J, with 19 bases between. Germline V gene lookup returns CDR1 SGHTA and CDR2 FQGNSA. The CDR3 consists of 17 residues.

The chain has TRBV11-2 and TRBJ1-4; D uncertain. Germline V lookup: CDR1 SGHAT, CDR2 FQNNGV. V was cut by 6 bases and J by 0 bases, with 11 bases left in between. This CDR3 has 15 amino acids. CDR3 in DNA: TGTGCCAGCAGTTTAAGGGTCGCAACTAATGAAAAACTGTTTTTT. The encoded protein is CASSLRVATNEKLFF.

The chain has TRBV30 and TRBJ2-7; D uncertain. This CDR3 region has 14 residues. V dropped 0 bases and J dropped 0 bases, with 9 bases sitting between them. Per the germline V gene, CDR1 is GTSNPN and CDR2 is SVGIG (reference sequence). The CDR3 region has the DNA TGTGCCTGGAGTGTACCCCCGAACTCCTACGAGCAGTACTTC. Translation gives CAWSVPPNSYEQYF.

This chain links TRBV3-1 (or the pseudogene TRBV3-2) with TRBJ1-6; 7 bases line up with TRBD1. V lost 4 bases, J lost 11 bases, and 11 bases stayed unmatched. The CDR3 extends over 15 amino acids. CDR1 and CDR2 from the germline V gene are LGHDT and YNNKEL (reference sequence). The CDR3 sequence is CASSLKGLQGPPLHF. CDR3 in DNA: TGTGCCAGCAGCCTAAAGGGATTACAGGGGCCACCCCTCCACTTT.

The rearrangement links TRBV3-1 (or the pseudogene TRBV3-2) to TRBJ2-7; tentatively, D is TRBD2 (7 bases). Germline V gene lookup returns CDR1 LGHDT and CDR2 YNNKEL (reference sequence). The CDR3 covers 13 residues. V lost 3 bases and J lost 6, with 12 bases in between. The CDR3 protein is CASSQGGPGEQYF. In DNA form, the CDR3 reads TGTGCCAGCAGCCAGGGGGGGCCGGGCGAGCAGTACTTC.